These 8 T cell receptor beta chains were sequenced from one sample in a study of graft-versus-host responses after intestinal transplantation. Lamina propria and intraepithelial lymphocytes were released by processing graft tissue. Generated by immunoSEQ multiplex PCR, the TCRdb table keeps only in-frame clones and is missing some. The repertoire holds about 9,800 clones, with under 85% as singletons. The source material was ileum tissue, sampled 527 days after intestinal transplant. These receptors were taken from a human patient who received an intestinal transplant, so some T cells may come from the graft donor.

For the CDR3, the DNA is TGTGCCAGCAGCAAAGGACAAGCCAAAAACATTCAGTACTTC. It encodes CASSKGQAKNIQYF. The chain has TRBV21-1 and TRBJ2-4; the table's TRBD1 call for D was not verified on the DNA. TRBV21-1 is deemed a pseudogene. This CDR3 is built from 14 residues.

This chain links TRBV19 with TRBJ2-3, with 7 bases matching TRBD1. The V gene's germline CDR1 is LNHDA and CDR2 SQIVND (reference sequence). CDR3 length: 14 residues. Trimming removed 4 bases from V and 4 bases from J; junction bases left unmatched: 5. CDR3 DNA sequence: TGTGCCAGTAGTACAACAGGGGAGTCAGATACGCAGTATTTT. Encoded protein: CASSTTGESDTQYF.

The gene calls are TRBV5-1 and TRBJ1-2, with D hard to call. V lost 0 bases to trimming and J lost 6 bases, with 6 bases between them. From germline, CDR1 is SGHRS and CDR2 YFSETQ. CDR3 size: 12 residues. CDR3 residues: CASSLAFDGYTF. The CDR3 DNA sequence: TGCGCCAGCAGCTTGGCCTTCGATGGCTACACCTTC.

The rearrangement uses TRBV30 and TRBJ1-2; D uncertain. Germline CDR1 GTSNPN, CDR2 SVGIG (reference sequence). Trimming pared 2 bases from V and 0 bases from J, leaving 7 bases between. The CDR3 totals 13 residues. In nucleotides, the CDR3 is TGTGCCTGGAGTACGGTGGCTAACTATGGCTACACCTTC. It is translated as CAWSTVANYGYTF.

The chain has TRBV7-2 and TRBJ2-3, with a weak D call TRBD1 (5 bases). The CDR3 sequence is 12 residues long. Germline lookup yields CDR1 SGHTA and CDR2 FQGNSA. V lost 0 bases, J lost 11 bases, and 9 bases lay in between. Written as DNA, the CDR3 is TGTGCCAGCAGCTTAGCGGGCCAGGGGCAGTATTTT. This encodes CASSLAGQGQYF.

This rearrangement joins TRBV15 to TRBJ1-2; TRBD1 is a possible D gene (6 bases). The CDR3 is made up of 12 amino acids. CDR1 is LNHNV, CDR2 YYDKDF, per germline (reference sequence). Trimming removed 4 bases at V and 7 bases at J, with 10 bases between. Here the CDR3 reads CATSTQGSGYTF. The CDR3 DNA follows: TGTGCCACCAGCACCCAGGGGTCTGGCTACACCTTC. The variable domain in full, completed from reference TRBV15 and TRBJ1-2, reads DAMVIQNPRYQVTQFGKPVTLSCSQTLNHNVMYWYQQKSSQAPKLLFHYYDKDFNNEADTPDNFQSRRPNTSFCFLDIRSPGLGDTAMYLCATSTQGSGYTFGSGTRLTVV.

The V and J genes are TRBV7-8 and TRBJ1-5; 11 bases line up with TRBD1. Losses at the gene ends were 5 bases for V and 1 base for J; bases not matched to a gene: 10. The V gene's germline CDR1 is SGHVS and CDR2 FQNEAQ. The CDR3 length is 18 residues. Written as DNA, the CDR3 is TGTGCCAGCAGCCGAAGGGACAGGGGGTCCCAAAGCAATCAGCCCCAGCATTTT. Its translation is CASSRRDRGSQSNQPQHF.

The CDR3 DNA reads as TGTGCCACCAGCAGGGGCGGGAGCTCCTACGAGCAGTACTTC. Translating it yields CATSRGGSSYEQYF. The chain carries TRBV15 and TRBJ2-7; 7 nucleotides agree with TRBD2. Germline V CDR1 and CDR2: LNHNV, YYDKDF (reference sequence). J was trimmed by 0 bases and V by 3 bases; bases with no gene match: 2. The CDR3 has 14 residues. Full variable domain (rest looked up from reference TRBV15 and TRBJ2-7): DAMVIQNPRYQVTQFGKPVTLSCSQTLNHNVMYWYQQKSSQAPKLLFHYYDKDFNNEADTPDNFQSRRPNTSFCFLDIRSPGLGDTAMYLCATSRGGSSYEQYFGPGTRLTVT.